The next 3 T cell receptor beta chains were all read from a single sample in a study of blood T cell repertoires in COVID-19. Profiling relied on immunoSEQ multiplex PCR, and the TCRdb table lists in-frame clones only, not all of them. The repertoire holds more than 65,000 clones, roughly 89% seen once, with 8% to 10% in the top ten. The sequenced sample was peripheral blood. All receptors come from a human donor in a cohort sampled during active COVID-19.

The rearrangement joins TRBV4-1 to TRBJ2-7; 7 positions agree with TRBD2. The CDR3 runs 15 residues. With 0 bases clipped from V and 5 bases from J, the junction kept 7 bases outside the gene matches. The germline V gene encodes CDR1 MGHRA and CDR2 YSYEKL. CDR3 region: CASSQDVGGKNEQYF. The CDR3 bases are TGCGCCAGCAGCCAAGACGTGGGGGGGAAAAACGAGCAGTACTTC.

This chain links TRBV14 with TRBJ1-1; perhaps TRBD1 as D (5 bases). Looked up from germline, CDR1 is SGHDN and CDR2 is FVKESK. V lost 3 bases, J lost 0 bases, and 17 bases lay in between. The CDR3 is 17 residues long. CDR3 sequence: CASSQAFGAGLNTEAFF. CDR3 sequence (DNA): TGTGCCAGCAGCCAGGCCTTTGGGGCAGGCCTGAACACTGAAGCTTTCTTT.

This chain connects TRBV5-8 to TRBJ2-7; 9 bases map to TRBD1. Trimming cost V 5 bases and J 7 bases; bases outside gene matches: 10. CDR3 length: 14 amino acids. Germline values: CDR1 SGHTS, CDR2 YDEGEE. The CDR3, as DNA: TGTGCCAGCAGGGGAGGGACAGGGATAAATGAGCAGTACTTC. The encoded protein is CASRGGTGINEQYF.